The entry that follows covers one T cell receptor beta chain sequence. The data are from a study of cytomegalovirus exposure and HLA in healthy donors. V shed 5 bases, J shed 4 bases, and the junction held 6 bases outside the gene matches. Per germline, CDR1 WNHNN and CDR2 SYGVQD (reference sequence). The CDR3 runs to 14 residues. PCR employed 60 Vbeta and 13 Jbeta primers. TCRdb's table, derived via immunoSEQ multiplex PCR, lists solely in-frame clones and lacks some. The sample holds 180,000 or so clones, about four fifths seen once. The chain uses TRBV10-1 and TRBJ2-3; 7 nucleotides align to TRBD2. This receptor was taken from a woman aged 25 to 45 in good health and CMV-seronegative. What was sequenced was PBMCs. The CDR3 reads CASSRGRGADTQYF. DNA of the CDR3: TGCGCCAGCAGTCGGGGCCGGGGGGCAGATACGCAGTATTTT.